These 23 T cell receptor beta chains were sequenced from one sample in a study of blood T cell repertoires in COVID-19. Using immunoSEQ multiplex PCR, the repertoire was profiled, and TCRdb retains in-frame clones only, with some absent. Of around 230,000 clones in the sample, roughly 80% were seen once. Sequenced input: peripheral blood. All receptors come from an elderly woman with acute or convalescent COVID-19.

The chain carries TRBV28 and TRBJ1-6; D unresolved. V dropped 2 bases and J dropped 6 bases, with 14 bases sitting between them. Germline V gives CDR1 MDHEN, CDR2 SYDVKM. The CDR3 is 16 residues long. CDR3 loop: CASSLPQALGNSPLHF. In DNA form, the CDR3 reads TGTGCCAGCAGTTTACCGCAGGCTTTAGGTAATTCACCCCTCCACTTT.

The CDR3 region has the DNA TGTGCCAGCAGGAGGATGGACTCATATAATTCACCCCTCCACTTT. Translating gives CASRRMDSYNSPLHF. This chain connects TRBV2 to TRBJ1-6; unclear D gene. The CDR3 loop spans 15 amino acids. The germline V and J ends were trimmed by 6 bases and 4 bases, with 13 bases remaining between them. The germline CDR1 and CDR2 sequences are SNHLY and FYNNEI.

V is TRBV9 and J is TRBJ2-7; perhaps TRBD2 as D (5 bases). The V gene lost 0 bases and the J gene lost 2 bases, with 9 bases spanning the gap. The CDR3 length is 14 residues. Germline V gives CDR1 SGDLS, CDR2 YYNGEE. CDR3 loop: CASSVDERAYEQYF. CDR3 nucleotide sequence: TGTGCCAGCAGCGTAGACGAGAGGGCCTACGAGCAGTACTTC.

As for this clone: Different DNA sequences within this sample yield the same CDR3. The CDR3, as DNA: TGTGCCAGCAGCTTGAGGGGGACGGGGAACACTGAAGCTTTCTTT. Amino acid sequence: CASSLRGTGNTEAFF. This chain connects TRBV5-6 to TRBJ1-1, with D perhaps matching TRBD1 (6 bases). The germline V and J ends were trimmed by 1 base and 1 base, with 11 bases remaining between them. This CDR3 comprises 15 residues. Germline V gene lookup returns CDR1 SGHDT and CDR2 YYEEEE.

The rearrangement links TRBV19 to TRBJ2-1, with D possibly matching TRBD1 (6 bases). V gave up 5 bases and J gave up 9 bases, with 26 bases separating them. Germline loops: CDR1 LNHDA, CDR2 SQIVND (reference sequence). The length of the CDR3 is 17 residues. This chain's CDR3 is CASSPYSSSLGAAEQFF. The CDR3, as DNA: TGTGCCAGTAGTCCCTATAGCTCCTCACTGGGGGCGGCTGAGCAGTTCTTC.

This clone was recorded a few times. This CDR3 is CATSSGRGAVQPQHF. CDR3 DNA sequence: TGTGCCACCAGCAGTGGTCGGGGGGCGGTTCAGCCCCAGCATTTT. The V call is TRBV15, the J call TRBJ1-5, with D perhaps matching TRBD1 (6 bases). This CDR3 region has 15 residues. V was trimmed by 3 bases and J by 6 bases, leaving 15 bases between them. Germline V gene sequence: CDR1 LNHNV, CDR2 YYDKDF (reference sequence).

The V and J genes are TRBV18 and TRBJ1-3; D gene unclear. CDR1 and CDR2 (germline): KGHSH, LQKENI. Trimming removed 2 bases from V and 1 base from J, with 6 bases in between. The CDR3 covers 14 residues. CDR3 nucleotide sequence: TGTGCCAGCTCACCAGCGGGGTCTGGAAACACCATATATTTT. This translates into CASSPAGSGNTIYF.

This clone was counted a single time. The CDR3 spells CASSSRQANTGELFF. In DNA form, the CDR3 reads TGTGCCAGCAGCTCCAGACAAGCGAACACCGGGGAGCTGTTTTTT. The rearrangement links TRBV11-3 to TRBJ2-2; D is ambiguous. The CDR3 runs to 15 residues. Trimming removed 4 bases from V and 0 bases from J, with 9 bases in between. The germline CDR1 and CDR2 sequences are SGHNT and YENEEA.

This chain joins TRBV12-5 and TRBJ1-5; TRBD1 is a possible D gene (5 bases). The CDR3 has 13 residues. Trimming stripped 6 bases from V and 5 bases from J, with 11 bases between. Germline CDR1 LGHNT, CDR2 FRNRAP. DNA for the CDR3: TGTGCTAGTGGCCTTGACAGACATCAGCCCCAGCATTTT. This gives the protein CASGLDRHQPQHF.

The rearrangement joins TRBV9 to TRBJ2-1; 9 nucleotides align to TRBD1. This CDR3 comprises 16 residues. Germline assignment: CDR1 SGDLS and CDR2 YYNGEE. Trimming at V came to 4 bases and at J to 1 base, leaving 6 bases not matched to a gene. The CDR3 region has the DNA TGTGCCAGCAGCATCGGGACAGGGAGGTCCTACAATGAGCAGTTCTTC. The encoded protein is CASSIGTGRSYNEQFF. Looking up the rest from reference TRBV9 and TRBJ2-1 gives the full variable domain: DSGVTQTPKHLITATGQRVTLRCSPRSGDLSVYWYQQSLDQGLQFLIQYYNGEERAKGNILERFSAQQFPDLHSELNLSSLELGDSALYFCASSIGTGRSYNEQFFGPGTRLTVL.

The chain has TRBV5-1 and TRBJ2-5; tentatively, D is TRBD1 (5 bases). Between the trimmed V and J ends, which lost 1 base and 2 bases, there was a span of 6 bases. The CDR3 has 13 amino acids. Germline lookup yields CDR1 SGHRS and CDR2 YFSETQ. The chain's CDR3 is CASSLNRQETQYF. In DNA form, the CDR3 reads TGCGCCAGCAGCTTGAACAGGCAAGAGACCCAGTACTTC.

The chain links TRBV11-2 to TRBJ1-1; D is ambiguous. The CDR3 runs to 18 residues. Germline V gene sequence: CDR1 SGHAT, CDR2 FQNNGV. Trimming removed 4 bases from V and 3 bases from J, with 24 bases in between. CDR3 amino acids: CASSSQEYGRRRDTEAFF. CDR3 nucleotide sequence: TGTGCCAGCAGCTCCCAGGAGTATGGCAGGCGGAGGGACACTGAAGCTTTCTTT.

This clone has just a few counts. The chain employs TRBV5-1 and TRBJ1-1; the D gene is possibly TRBD1 (5 bases). CDR1 and CDR2 (germline): SGHRS, YFSETQ. With 5 bases removed from V and 3 bases from J, the gap between germline ends came to 11 bases. This CDR3 has 13 residues. The CDR3 nucleotides are TGCGCCAGCAGGGTGCGGGGGGACACTGAAGCTTTCTTT. Protein: CASRVRGDTEAFF.

This rearrangement joins TRBV5-1 to TRBJ1-2; 9 positions match TRBD1. J lost 4 bases, V lost 3 bases, and 4 bases had no gene match. The length of the CDR3 is 14 residues. Germline V gives CDR1 SGHRS, CDR2 YFSETQ. CDR3 loop: CASSSGQGSYGYTF. The CDR3 region has the DNA TGCGCCAGCAGCTCTGGACAGGGGAGCTATGGCTACACCTTC.

This chain joins TRBV3-1 (or the pseudogene TRBV3-2) and TRBJ2-7, with D possibly being TRBD2 (6 bases). This CDR3 has 13 residues. Germline values: CDR1 LGHDT, CDR2 YNNKEL (reference sequence). Trimming took 4 bases from V and 3 from J, leaving 10 bases between them. CDR3 in DNA: TGTGCCAGCAGCCCAACGGGAGTCTACGAGCAGTACTTC. Amino acid sequence: CASSPTGVYEQYF.

This chain links TRBV5-6 with TRBJ2-1, with D maybe TRBD1 (6 bases). With 2 bases removed from V and 2 bases from J, the gap between germline ends came to 17 bases. The CDR3 loop spans 17 amino acids. Germline lookup yields CDR1 SGHDT and CDR2 YYEEEE. Here the CDR3 DNA reads TGTGCCAGCAGCTTCCGGGACATAAGGCCCACCTACAATGAGCAGTTCTTC. Protein product: CASSFRDIRPTYNEQFF.

This clone was counted once. The genes are TRBV4-2 and TRBJ1-5; 7 nucleotides line up with TRBD1. The germline CDR1 and CDR2 sequences are LGHNA and YNFKEQ. This CDR3 has 17 amino acids. Unmatched junction bases numbered 12, after V lost 0 bases and J lost 7 bases. The CDR3 DNA follows: TGTGCCAGCAGCCAAGATCTGCGACAGGGAGTAGGGCAGCCCCAGCATTTT. Protein product: CASSQDLRQGVGQPQHF.

The chain links TRBV7-2 to TRBJ2-5; 10 bases align to TRBD2. The CDR3 is made up of 15 amino acids. Germline CDR1 reads SGHTA; CDR2 reads FQGNSA. The V and J ends lost 5 bases and 5 bases, in that order; junction bases with no gene match: 8. This chain's CDR3 is CASSTLAGGGETQYF. CDR3 DNA: TGTGCCAGCAGCACCTTAGCGGGGGGAGGTGAGACCCAGTACTTC.

V gene TRBV28 combines with J gene TRBJ1-5; 10 bases align to TRBD1. Germline CDR1 is MDHEN and CDR2 is SYDVKM. The CDR3 loop spans 15 amino acids. V lost 6 bases and J lost 2; bases outside the gene matches: 4. In nucleotides, the CDR3 is TGTGCCAGCAGATGGGACAGGGGTGGCAATCAGCCCCAGCATTTT. This translates into CASRWDRGGNQPQHF.

V gene TRBV5-1 combines with J gene TRBJ2-1; D uncertain. V was trimmed by 4 bases and J by 10 bases, leaving 12 bases between them. Germline assignment: CDR1 SGHRS and CDR2 YFSETQ. The CDR3 length is 12 residues. The CDR3 nucleotides read TGCGCCAGCAGCACCACCCCGCGGGAGCAGTTCTTC. Its translation is CASSTTPREQFF.

The genes are TRBV19 and TRBJ1-1, with D perhaps TRBD1 (5 bases). The CDR3 runs 16 residues. Germline CDR1 LNHDA, CDR2 SQIVND (reference sequence). V gave up 5 bases and J gave up 4 bases, with 20 bases separating them. The CDR3 sequence: CASSPRGGVTSTEAFF. The CDR3 nucleotides are TGTGCCAGTAGTCCCCGGGGGGGAGTAACCTCCACTGAAGCTTTCTTT.

This sequence joins TRBV2 and TRBJ1-2; 8 positions agree with TRBD1. V shed 8 bases and J 1 base; nucleotides not matched to a gene: 9. This CDR3 spans 15 amino acids. Germline CDR1 reads SNHLY; CDR2 reads FYNNEI. CDR3 in DNA: TGTGCCAGCCGCGTTACAGGGGGAAATAACTATGGCTACACCTTC. This encodes CASRVTGGNNYGYTF.

The rearrangement joins TRBV19 to TRBJ1-2, with TRBD1 identical over 8 bases. V shed 4 bases, J shed 3 bases, and the junction held 4 bases outside the gene matches. The germline V gene encodes CDR1 LNHDA and CDR2 SQIVND (reference sequence). CDR3 length: 14 amino acids. The chain's CDR3 is CASSRKTGDYGYTF. DNA for the CDR3: TGTGCCAGTAGTAGGAAGACAGGGGACTATGGCTACACCTTC.